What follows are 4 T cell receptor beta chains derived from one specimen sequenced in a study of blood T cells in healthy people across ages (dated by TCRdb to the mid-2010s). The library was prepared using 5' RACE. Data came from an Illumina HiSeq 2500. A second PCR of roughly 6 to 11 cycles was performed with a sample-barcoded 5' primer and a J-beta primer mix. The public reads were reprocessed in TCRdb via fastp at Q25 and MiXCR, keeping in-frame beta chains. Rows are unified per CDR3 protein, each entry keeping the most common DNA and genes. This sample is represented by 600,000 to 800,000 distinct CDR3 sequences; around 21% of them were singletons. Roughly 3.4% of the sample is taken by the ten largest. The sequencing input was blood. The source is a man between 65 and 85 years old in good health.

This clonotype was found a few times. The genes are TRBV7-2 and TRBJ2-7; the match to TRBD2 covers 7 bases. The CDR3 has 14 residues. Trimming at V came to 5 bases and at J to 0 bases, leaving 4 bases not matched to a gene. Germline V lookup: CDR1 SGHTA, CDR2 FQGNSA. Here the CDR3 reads CASSQGTISYEQYF. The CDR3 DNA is TGTGCCAGCAGCCAAGGGACTATCTCCTACGAGCAGTACTTC.

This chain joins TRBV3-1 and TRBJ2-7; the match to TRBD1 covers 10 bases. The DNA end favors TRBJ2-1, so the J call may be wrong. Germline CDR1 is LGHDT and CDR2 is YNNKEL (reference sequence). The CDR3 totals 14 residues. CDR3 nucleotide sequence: TGTGCCAGCAGCCACGACAGGGGGCTATACGAGCAGTTCTTC. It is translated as CASSHDRGLYEQFF.

This CDR3 reads CSARDLAGNADTQYF. The CDR3 DNA follows: TGCAGTGCTAGAGATCTGGCCGGGAACGCAGATACGCAGTATTTT. The rearrangement joins TRBV20-1 to TRBJ2-3, with a tentative D call TRBD2 (5 bases). Per germline, CDR1 DFQATT and CDR2 SNEGSKA (reference sequence). Trimming pared 0 bases from V and 4 bases from J, leaving 14 bases between. The CDR3 has 15 amino acids.

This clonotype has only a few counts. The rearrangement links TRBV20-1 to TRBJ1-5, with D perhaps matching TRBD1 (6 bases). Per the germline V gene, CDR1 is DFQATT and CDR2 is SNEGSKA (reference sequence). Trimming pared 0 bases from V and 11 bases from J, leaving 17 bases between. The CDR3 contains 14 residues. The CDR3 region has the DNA TGCAGTGCTAGAGACCCGACAGGAGTGAAGGCCCAGCATTTT. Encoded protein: CSARDPTGVKAQHF.